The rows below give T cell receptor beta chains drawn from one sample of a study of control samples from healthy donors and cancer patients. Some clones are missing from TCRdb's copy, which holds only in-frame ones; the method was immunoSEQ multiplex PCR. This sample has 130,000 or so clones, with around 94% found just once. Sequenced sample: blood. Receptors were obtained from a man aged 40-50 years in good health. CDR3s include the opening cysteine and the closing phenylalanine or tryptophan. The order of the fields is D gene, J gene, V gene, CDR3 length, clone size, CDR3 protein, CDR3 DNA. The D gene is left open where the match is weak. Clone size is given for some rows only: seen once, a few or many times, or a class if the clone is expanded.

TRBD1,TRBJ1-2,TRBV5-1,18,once,CASSQYSGTGVFASGYTF,TGCGCCAGCAGCCAGTACTCCGGGACAGGGGTCTTCGCTTCGGGCTACACCTTC
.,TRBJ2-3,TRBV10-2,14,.,CASSEGGADYRQYF,TGCGCCAGCAGTGAAGGCGGAGCGGACTATAGGCAGTATTTT
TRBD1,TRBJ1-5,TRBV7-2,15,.,CASSSGQWLDQPQHF,TGTGCCAGCAGCTCGGGACAGTGGTTGGATCAGCCCCAGCATTTT
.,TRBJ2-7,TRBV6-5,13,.,CASSTGPSYEQYF,TGTGCCAGCAGTACCGGGCCTTCCTACGAGCAGTACTTC
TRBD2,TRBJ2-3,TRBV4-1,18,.,CASSQWGLAGGPGDTQYF,TGCGCCAGCAGCCAATGGGGACTAGCGGGAGGGCCAGGAGATACGCAGTATTTT
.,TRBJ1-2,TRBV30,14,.,CAWSLQLTNYGYTF,TGTGCCTGGAGTCTACAGCTCACTAACTATGGCTACACCTTC
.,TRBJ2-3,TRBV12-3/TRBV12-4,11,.,CASSFLQTQYF,TGTGCCAGCAGTTTCCTCCAAACGCAGTATTTT
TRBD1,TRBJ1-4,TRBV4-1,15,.,CASSQVTGRGEKLFF,TGCGCCAGCAGCCAAGTGACAGGGCGAGGAGAAAAACTGTTTTTT
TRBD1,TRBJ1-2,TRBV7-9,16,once,CASSLFWDRGSYGYTF,TGTGCCAGCAGCTTATTCTGGGACAGGGGTTCCTATGGCTACACCTTC
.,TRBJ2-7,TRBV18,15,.,CASSPRTASSYEQYF,TGTGCCAGCTCACCAAGGACAGCAAGCTCCTACGAGCAGTACTTC
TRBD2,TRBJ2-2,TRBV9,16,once,CASSPGLAGGMGELFF,TGTGCCAGCAGCCCCGGACTAGCGGGAGGGATGGGGGAGCTGTTTTTT
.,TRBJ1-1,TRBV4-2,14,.,CASSQKTANTEAFF,TGTGCCAGCAGCCAGAAGACAGCGAACACTGAAGCTTTCTTT
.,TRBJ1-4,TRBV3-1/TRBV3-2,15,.,CASSRVAATNEKLFF,TGTGCCAGCAGCCGAGTGGCTGCAACTAATGAAAAACTGTTTTTT
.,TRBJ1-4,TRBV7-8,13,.,CASSFLTNEKLFF,TGTGCCAGCAGCTTTCTAACTAATGAAAAACTGTTTTTT
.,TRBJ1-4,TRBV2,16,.,CASSAFVEAPNEKLFF,TGTGCCAGCAGTGCCTTTGTGGAGGCCCCAAATGAAAAACTGTTTTTT
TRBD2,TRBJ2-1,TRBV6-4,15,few,CASSDSSGGANEQFF,TGTGCCAGCAGTGACTCTAGCGGGGGGGCGAATGAGCAGTTCTTC
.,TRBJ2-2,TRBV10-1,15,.,CASSQPGRRSGELFF,TGCGCCAGCAGTCAGCCGGGACGGCGGTCTGGGGAGCTGTTTTTT